A selection of T cell receptor beta chains follows, all from one sample in a study of cytomegalovirus exposure and HLA in healthy donors. The method was immunoSEQ multiplex PCR; TCRdb's version includes in-frame clones alone and lacks a portion of them. The table shows roughly 130,000 clones, with 8.5% to 10% occurring only once. Material: PBMCs. Every receptor here comes from a man aged 35 to 55 in good health and CMV-seronegative. CDR3s include the opening cysteine and the closing phenylalanine or tryptophan. Each record gives: V gene, clone size, CDR3 protein. Size is stated for part of the rows, as once, few or many counts, or as a class when the clone is expanded.

>TRBV10-2|few
CASSSTGTVNYGYTF
>TRBV5-6|-
CASSLAAGSEKLFF
>TRBV5-6|few
CASSSLLDRANSYEQYF
>TRBV4-2|-
CASSQLGQGQTYEQYF
>TRBV5-1|few
CASSLGEGGRSPLHF
>TRBV4-1|few
CASSRPESGDTQYF
>TRBV7-8|few
CASSLRGSNSYNEQFF
>TRBV9|-
CASSVDGGGELSPLHF
>TRBV4-1|few
CASSQDGGGVANEQFF
>TRBV2|few
CATKEDRHYEQYF
>TRBV5-6|few
CASLRTGTSYGYTF
>TRBV5-1|-
CASSFSGPPDTQYF
>TRBV5-1|-
CASSLRGITIYEQFF
>TRBV13|-
CASSFPSSGTPNTEAFF
>TRBV11-2|-
CASSDAGTSTHTQYF
>TRBV5-1|-
CASSFDRVNEQFF
>TRBV7-6|-
CASSGGDTYEQYF
>TRBV29-1|few
CSVWPTENTEAFF
>TRBV11-2|-
CASSLDRGGTEAFF
>TRBV23-1|few
CASSLNSHYGYTF
>TRBV2|few
CASSGQRGGNEQFF
>TRBV6-5|-
CASSYTAGGSGELFF
>TRBV11-2|few
CASSFSGTANSPLHF
>TRBV28|few
CASSLRVASETQYF
>TRBV5-6|few
CASSDPGHVYEQYF
>TRBV4-3|few
CASSQGGGTDTQYF
>TRBV5-1|few
CASSLTAGTLDEQYF
>TRBV7-9|few
CASSLAERGGSNEQFF
>TRBV6-5|-
CASSEGEYGYTF
>TRBV6-5|-
CASSNPGTGYYEQYF
>TRBV9|few
CASSVGNRPNVLTF
>TRBV11-2|few
CASSQLQGNYGYTF
>TRBV5-4|-
CASSLGHLVTDTQYF
>TRBV13|few
CASSLGTGLNNSPLHF
>TRBV18|few
CASSPPNSMNTEAFF
>TRBV5-6|-
CASSLGAHEQYF
>TRBV4-1|-
CASSQGTGYGYTF
>TRBV6-1|few
CASSEEGLNTGELFF
>TRBV6-6|-
CASSYGASGELFF
>TRBV27|-
CASSLSGQYGYTF
>TRBV5-1|-
CASSWTSNADTQYF
>TRBV2|-
CASSADRGHQPQHF
>TRBV19|-
CASSIKRGTGETQYF
>TRBV9|-
CASSVTGQEDTEAFF
>TRBV19|few
CASWDRAELDGYTF
>TRBV19|-
CATRLYNEQFF
>TRBV10-3|few
CAISGEQGYEQYF
>TRBV7-7|few
CASSPAGGQGDTQYF
>TRBV6-5|few
CASRPQGGYNQPQHF
>TRBV5-1|-
CASSSTQGQNTEAFF
>TRBV25-1|few
CASSEDRSSYEQYF
>TRBV7-6|few
CASSLGLGQDYTF
>TRBV11-2|few
CASSFNGGEQFF
>TRBV5-1|few
CASSLEPDNQPQHF
>TRBV25-1|-
CATLDRVNTEAFF